The 13 T cell receptor delta chains reported below all come from one sample, sequenced in a study of gamma-delta T cells after stem cell transplantation. With CATT, TCRdb re-called clones from the RT-PCR reads. The table lists approximately 2,000 delta-chain clones, approximately 3.5% of them singletons. The sequenced material came from gamma-delta T cells. All receptors come from a human donor. It is not recorded whose cells these are; they may come from a transplant donor.

To note about this clone: At one end the junction does not follow the germline gene, possibly because of a read error. The rearrangement uses TRDV2 and TRDJ1; TRDD3 agrees at 8 bases. Germline CDR1 and CDR2: GEAIGNYY and EKD. The CDR3 consists of 17 residues. The CDR3 region has the DNA TGTGCCCGTGATTCTGTACTGAGGGATACGGGGACCGATAAACTCATCTTT. Translation gives CARDSVLRDTGTDKLIF.

By share of the sample, this clone is medium-sized. A read error may be the cause here, since a much bigger clone is one base away. The chain combines TRDV2 with TRDJ1; TRDD3 agrees at 13 bases. The CDR3 is 18 amino acids. Germline V lookup: CDR1 GEAIGNYY, CDR2 EKD. J was trimmed by 1 base and V by 3 bases; bases with no gene match: 10. DNA of the CDR3: TGTGCCTGTGACGTCACCCCCTACTGGGGGATACGCACCGATAAACTCATCTTT. Protein: CACDVTPYWGIRTDKLIF.

This clone was counted only a few times. This rearrangement joins TRDV2 to TRDJ1, with 12 bases fitting TRDD3. This CDR3 spans 18 amino acids. Germline V gene lookup returns CDR1 GEAIGNYY and CDR2 EKD. The V and J ends lost 0 bases and 6 bases, in that order; junction bases with no gene match: 13. The CDR3 here is CACDTIGPLGDTPNKLIF. CDR3 nucleotides: TGTGCCTGTGACACCATAGGGCCACTGGGGGATACCCCGAATAAACTCATCTTT.

A note on this clone: TCRdb's listed protein matches a much larger clone and diverges from this DNA's translation at residue 12, likely through a read error; the protein shown comes from the DNA. The V and J genes are TRDV2 and TRDJ1; TRDD3 aligns across 11 bases. From germline, CDR1 is GEAIGNYY and CDR2 EKD. CDR3 size: 15 residues. CDR3 in DNA: TGTGCCTGTGCGGAACTGGGGGATAACACCGATAACCTCATCTTT. This sequence encodes CACAELGDNTDNLIF.

This clone was counted only a few times. TCRdb has a much larger clone's protein, which differs at residue 15 from the translation of this DNA, likely because of a read error; what is shown is the protein translated from the DNA. The chain carries TRDV2 and TRDJ1; 12 nucleotides align to TRDD3. This CDR3 spans 17 amino acids. Germline V gives CDR1 GEAIGNYY, CDR2 EKD. For the CDR3, the DNA is TGTGCCTGTGACACTCTGGGGGATACGCGTTACACCGATAAACCCATCTTT. It codes for CACDTLGDTRYTDKPIF.

In this sample, this clone is medium-sized. The chain carries TRDV3 and TRDJ1, with TRDD3 matching over 13 bases. J gave up 4 bases and V 0 bases, and 29 bases lay outside the gene matches. The CDR3 is 23 residues long. Germline-derived CDR1 and CDR2 are TVYSNPD and GDNSRS (reference sequence). CDR3 amino acids: CAFSPPRVRLLGDTRIPYDKLIF. CDR3 bases: TGTGCCTTTAGTCCCCCGCGTGTACGTTTACTGGGGGATACGCGTATCCCGTACGATAAACTCATCTTT.

This clone was counted between two and nine times. CDR3 protein: CACDTVSPLFPLSDTEPIF. As DNA, the CDR3 is TGTGCCTGTGACACCGTATCCCCTCTATTCCCTCTAAGCGATACAGAACCCATCTTT. The genes are TRDV2 and TRDJ1, with D tentatively TRDD3 (5 bases). This CDR3 is 19 amino acids long. V was cut by 0 bases and J by 13 bases, with 35 bases left in between. Germline V gene lookup returns CDR1 GEAIGNYY and CDR2 EKD.

The rearrangement links TRDV1 to TRDJ1, with 13 bases that match TRDD3. This CDR3 has 24 amino acids. Germline V gene sequence: CDR1 TSWWSYY, CDR2 QGS. V lost 4 bases, J lost 0 bases, and 26 bases stayed unmatched. CDR3 DNA sequence: TGTGCTCTTGGGGGCTCCGTGGTCCTACTACCTGTACTGGGGGATACGGGGTACACCGATAAACTCATCTTT. Translated, it gives CALGGSVVLLPVLGDTGYTDKLIF.

As to this clone: TCRdb records a much larger clone's protein for this DNA, with a difference at residue 12 that likely arises from a read error; the protein given is the translation of the DNA. The chain recombines TRDV2 with TRDJ1; 8 bases fit TRDD3. The V gene end was trimmed by 0 bases and the J gene end by 1 base; junction bases not matched to a gene: 15. The CDR3 is 19 residues long. Germline V CDR1 and CDR2: GEAIGNYY, EKD. CDR3 nucleotide sequence: TGTGCCTGTGACACCGTACTGGGGGCATCCTCGTGGATCACCGATAAACTCATCTTT. This translates into CACDTVLGASSWITDKLIF.

A note on this clone: It may be a read error: a sequence one base away is much more abundant. Additional DNA sequences in this sample encode the identical CDR3. J is TRDJ1 and V is TRDV2, with 11 bases matching TRDD3. V lost 4 bases, J lost 3 bases, and 9 bases stayed unmatched. Looked up from germline, CDR1 is GEAIGNYY and CDR2 is EKD. CDR3 length equals 16 residues. CDR3: CACERLGDIPPDKLIF. CDR3 DNA: TGTGCCTGTGAACGACTGGGGGATATCCCTCCCGATAAACTCATCTTT.

In its sample, this clone was seen a few times. The likely explanation is a read error, given a far larger clone one base away. Different DNA sequences within this sample yield the same CDR3. The J gene is TRDJ1, the V gene TRDV2; D gene ambiguous. This CDR3 has 15 amino acids. CDR1 and CDR2 from the germline V gene are GEAIGNYY and EKD. The germline V and J ends were trimmed by 1 base and 5 bases, with 16 bases remaining between them. CDR3 loop: CACDTLYSAGDKLIF. The CDR3 nucleotides are TGTGCCTGTGACACGTTGTACTCAGCCGGTGATAAACTCATCTTT.

As regards this clone: This sequence is one base from a far larger clone and is likely a read error. The J gene is TRDJ1, the V gene TRDV2; TRDD2 might be the D (6 bases). Germline CDR1 reads GEAIGNYY; CDR2 reads EKD. This CDR3 spans 20 amino acids. Trimming left V 0 bases short and J 0 bases short, with 25 bases between. For the CDR3, the DNA is TGTGCCTGTGACACCCTCCGGCCTTCCCACGAATCACTGTACACCGATAAACTCATCTTT. Translation: CACDTLRPSHESLYTDKLIF.

This clone occurred a few times. One base away lies a much larger clone, so this may be a sequencing read error. Other nucleotide sequences in the sample specify the same CDR3. The chain combines TRDV3 with TRDJ1; tentatively, D is TRDD2 or TRDD3 (7 bases each). With 5 bases removed from V and 4 bases from J, the gap between germline ends came to 35 bases. Looked up from germline, CDR1 is TVYSNPD and CDR2 is GDNSRS (reference sequence). This CDR3 is 19 amino acids long. This chain's CDR3 is CALGASYPSWPLDDDKLIF. As DNA, the CDR3 is TGTGCCCTGGGGGCTTCCTATCCTAGCTGGCCCCTGGATGACGATAAACTCATCTTT.